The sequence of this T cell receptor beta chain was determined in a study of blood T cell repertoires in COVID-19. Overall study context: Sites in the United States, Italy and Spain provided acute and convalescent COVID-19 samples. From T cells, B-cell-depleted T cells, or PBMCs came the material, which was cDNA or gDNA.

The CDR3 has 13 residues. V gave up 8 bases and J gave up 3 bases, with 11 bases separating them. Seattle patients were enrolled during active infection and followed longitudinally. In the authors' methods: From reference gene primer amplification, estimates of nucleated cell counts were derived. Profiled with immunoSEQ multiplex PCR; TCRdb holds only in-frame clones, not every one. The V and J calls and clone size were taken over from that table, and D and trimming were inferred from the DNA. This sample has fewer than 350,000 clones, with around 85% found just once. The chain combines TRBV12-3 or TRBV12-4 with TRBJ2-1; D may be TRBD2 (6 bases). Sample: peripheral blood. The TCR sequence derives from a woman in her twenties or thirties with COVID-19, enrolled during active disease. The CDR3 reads CASGRDFYNEQFF. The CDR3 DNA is TGTGCCAGCGGCCGGGACTTCTACAATGAGCAGTTCTTC.